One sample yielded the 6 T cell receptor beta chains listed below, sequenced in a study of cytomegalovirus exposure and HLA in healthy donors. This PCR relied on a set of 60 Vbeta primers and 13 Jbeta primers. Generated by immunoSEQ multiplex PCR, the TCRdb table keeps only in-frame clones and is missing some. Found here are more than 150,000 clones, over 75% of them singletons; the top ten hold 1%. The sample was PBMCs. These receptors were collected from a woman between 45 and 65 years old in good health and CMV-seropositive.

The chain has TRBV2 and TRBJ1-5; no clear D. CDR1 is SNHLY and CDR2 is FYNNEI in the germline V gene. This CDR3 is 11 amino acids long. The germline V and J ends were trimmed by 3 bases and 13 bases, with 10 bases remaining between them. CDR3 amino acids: CASSDLGPQHF. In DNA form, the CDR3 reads TGTGCCAGCAGTGACCTCGGTCCTCAGCATTTT.

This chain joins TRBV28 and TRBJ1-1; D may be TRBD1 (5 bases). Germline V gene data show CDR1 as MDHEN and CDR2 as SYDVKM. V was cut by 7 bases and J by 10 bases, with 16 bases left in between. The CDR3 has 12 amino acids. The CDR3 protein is CASTPGWGGAFF. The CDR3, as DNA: TGTGCCAGCACCCCAGGGTGGGGTGGAGCTTTCTTT.

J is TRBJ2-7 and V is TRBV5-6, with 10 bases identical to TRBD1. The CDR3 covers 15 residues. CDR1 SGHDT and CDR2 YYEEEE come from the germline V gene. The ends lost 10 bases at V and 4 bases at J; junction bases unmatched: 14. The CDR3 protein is CAEQLGGQGSYEQYF. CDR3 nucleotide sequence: TGTGCCGAGCAGCTTGGGGGACAGGGGAGTTACGAGCAGTACTTC.

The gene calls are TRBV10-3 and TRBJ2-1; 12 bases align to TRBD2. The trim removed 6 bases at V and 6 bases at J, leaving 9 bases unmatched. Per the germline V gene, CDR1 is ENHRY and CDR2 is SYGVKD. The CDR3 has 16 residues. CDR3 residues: CAISEEATSGSNEQFF. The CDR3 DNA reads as TGTGCCATCAGCGAAGAGGCGACTAGCGGGAGCAATGAGCAGTTCTTC.

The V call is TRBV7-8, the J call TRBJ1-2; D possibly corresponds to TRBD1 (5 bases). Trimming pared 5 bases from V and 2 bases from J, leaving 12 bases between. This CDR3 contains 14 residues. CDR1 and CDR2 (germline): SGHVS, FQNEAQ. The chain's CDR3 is CASSMQGLNYGYTF. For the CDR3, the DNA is TGTGCCAGCAGCATGCAGGGTTTGAACTATGGCTACACCTTC.

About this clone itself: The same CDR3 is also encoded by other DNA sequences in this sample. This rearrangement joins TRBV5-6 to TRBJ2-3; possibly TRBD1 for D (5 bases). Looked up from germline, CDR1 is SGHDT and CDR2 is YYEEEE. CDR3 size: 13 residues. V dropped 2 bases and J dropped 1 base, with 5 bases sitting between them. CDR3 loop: CASSLQGTDTQYF. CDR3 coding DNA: TGTGCCAGCAGCTTACAGGGCACAGATACGCAGTATTTT.